The source of this T cell receptor beta chain is a study of blood T cells in healthy people across ages. Regarding this clonotype: Its antigen remains unknown. This may be a read error, as it is one base from a much larger clone.

The study's findings and limits: Bulk PBMC profiling left naive and antigen-experienced comparisons inconclusive.

Using a J-beta primer mix together with a sample-barcoded 5' primer, a second PCR was run for roughly 7 to 11 cycles. TCRdb re-derived calls from the 5' RACE reads in MiXCR, one entry per CDR3 protein. The data hold about 1.1 million distinct CDR3 sequences, with 35% to 40% observed a single time. The specimen sequenced was blood. This clonotype was obtained from a man aged 18 to 29 in good health.

The CDR3 DNA is TGCGCCAGCAGCCAAGAAGGCGGGGGGGCCAGGAATGAGCAGTACTTC. It yields the protein CASSQEGGGARNEQYF. This chain links TRBV4-1 with TRBJ2-7; 9 nucleotides line up with TRBD2. The CDR3 is 16 amino acids. CDR1 is MGHRA and CDR2 is YSYEKL in the germline V gene. With 0 bases clipped from V and 7 bases from J, the junction kept 10 bases outside the gene matches.